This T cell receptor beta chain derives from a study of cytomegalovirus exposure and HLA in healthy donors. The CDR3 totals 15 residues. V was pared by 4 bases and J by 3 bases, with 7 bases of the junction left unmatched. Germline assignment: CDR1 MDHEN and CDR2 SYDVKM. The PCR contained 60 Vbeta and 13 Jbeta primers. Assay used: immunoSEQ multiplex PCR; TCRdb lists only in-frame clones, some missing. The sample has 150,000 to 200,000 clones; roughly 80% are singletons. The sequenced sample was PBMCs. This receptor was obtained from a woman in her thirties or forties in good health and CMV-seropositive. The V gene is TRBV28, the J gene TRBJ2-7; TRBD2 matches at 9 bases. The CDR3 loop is CASSSPSGKDYEQYF. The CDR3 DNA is TGTGCCAGCAGTTCGCCTAGCGGGAAAGACTACGAGCAGTACTTC.